The 21 T cell receptor beta chains presented below share a single source sample, sequenced in a study of beta chain features in type 1 diabetes. Findings and limits, study-wide: TCRB CDR3 length was moderately but significantly reduced in all four CD4+ subsets of Type 1 diabetes patients.

No cognate antigen is known for these TCRs. Expressed TCRB transcripts got sequenced, as all isolated RNA was reverse transcribed. The repertoire was sequenced with immunoSEQ multiplex PCR; TCRdb's copy has only in-frame clones and lacks some. In the table there are some 150,000 clones, approximately 13% of which are singletons. The sample consisted of central memory CD4+ T cells from blood. These receptor sequences come from a man younger than 30 with type 1 diabetes.

This clone was counted many times. Other DNA sequences within the sample encode an identical CDR3. The V gene is TRBV25-1, the J gene TRBJ1-1; D is unresolved. This CDR3 contains 11 residues. Trimming took off 5 bases at V and 2 bases at J, with 3 bases between the two ends. Germline V gives CDR1 MGHDK, CDR2 SYGVNS. This CDR3 reads CASSRNTEAFF. For the CDR3, the DNA is TGTGCCAGCAGTAGAAACACTGAAGCTTTCTTT.

This clone showed up many times. Since no conserved phenylalanine or tryptophan closes the CDR3, a read error is the likely cause. The limits of the CDR3 on the DNA are not certain, so only TCRdb's listed CDR3 is given. This chain uses TRBV23-1 with TRBJ1-1; the table calls TRBD1, which could not be checked here. TRBV23-1 is identified as an open reading frame with a role that is uncertain. The CDR3 adds up to 9 amino acids, both ends counted. CDR3 residues: CASSHIGGE.

This clone was counted only a few times. The V and J genes are TRBV10-3 and TRBJ1-5; 7 bases match TRBD1. The CDR3 is made up of 16 amino acids. V lost 6 bases and J lost 4; bases outside the gene matches: 12. Germline V gene data show CDR1 as ENHRY and CDR2 as SYGVKD. This CDR3 reads CAIRRVPGQRNQPQHF. As DNA, the CDR3 is TGTGCCATCAGGAGGGTACCGGGACAGAGAAATCAGCCCCAGCATTTT.

The table lists this clone with a few counts. This chain uses TRBV7-6 with TRBJ2-3; D perhaps matches TRBD2 (7 bases). V shed 1 base and J shed 3 bases, with 17 bases lying between them. The CDR3 consists of 17 residues. Germline values: CDR1 SGHVS, CDR2 FNYEAQ. CDR3 DNA sequence: TGTGCCAGCAGCTTAGACTATCGCGGGGGCCTTACAGATACGCAGTATTTT. Translation gives CASSLDYRGGLTDTQYF.

J is TRBJ1-5 and V is TRBV19; no clear D. The CDR3 is 15 residues long. CDR1 is LNHDA and CDR2 is SQIVND in the germline V gene (reference sequence). V gave up 3 bases and J gave up 2 bases, with 11 bases separating them. Here the CDR3 DNA reads TGTGCCAGTAGTATGAGCGGAGCCGGCAATCAGCCCCAGCATTTT. Its protein is CASSMSGAGNQPQHF.

This clone was recorded a few times. J is TRBJ2-7 and V is TRBV6-5; D call uncertain. This CDR3 comprises 12 residues. Germline V gene data show CDR1 as MNHEY and CDR2 as SVGAGI. Trimming removed 10 bases at V and 1 base at J, with 11 bases between. The CDR3 coding sequence is TGTGCCACCCCCACGTGGTCCTACGAGCAGTACTTC. Translated: CATPTWSYEQYF.

This chain links TRBV18 with TRBJ2-3; 13 bases are shared with TRBD2. Germline CDR1 and CDR2: KGHSH and LQKENI. Trimming at V came to 2 bases and at J to 1 base, leaving 0 bases not matched to a gene. The CDR3 runs to 16 residues. In DNA form, the CDR3 reads TGTGCCAGCTCACCAGGACTAGCGGGGGGCACAGATACGCAGTATTTT. As protein: CASSPGLAGGTDTQYF.

J is TRBJ2-1 and V is TRBV11-2; D tentatively fits TRBD1 or TRBD2 (5 bases each). V was clipped by 2 bases and J by 9 bases, with 17 bases between them. The CDR3 is made up of 15 amino acids. Germline V gene lookup returns CDR1 SGHAT and CDR2 FQNNGV. This chain's CDR3 is CASSLSVPGPFEQFF. The DNA for the CDR3 is TGTGCCAGCAGCTTATCCGTGCCGGGACCGTTTGAGCAGTTCTTC.

The chain uses TRBV10-3 and TRBJ1-2; no reliable D call. V lost 8 bases to trimming and J lost 2 bases, with 6 bases between them. From germline, CDR1 is ENHRY and CDR2 SYGVKD. The CDR3 runs to 11 residues. CDR3 sequence (DNA): TGTGCCATCGGGCTAAACTATGGCTACACCTTC. This translates into CAIGLNYGYTF.

This clone was observed a handful of times. A read error is possible here, since a much larger clone lies one base away. J is TRBJ2-5 and V is TRBV9; D gene ambiguous. Germline CDR1 reads SGDLS; CDR2 reads YYNGEE. The CDR3 sequence is 11 residues long. V was trimmed by 5 bases and J by 1 base, leaving 3 bases between them. The CDR3 sequence is CASSFQETQYF. The CDR3 region has the DNA TGTGCCAGCAGTTTCCAAGAGACCCAGTACTTC.

A few counts support this clone. This chain connects TRBV6-1 to TRBJ2-4; D gene uncertain. V lost 10 bases to trimming and J lost 7 bases, with 11 bases between them. The CDR3 has 11 residues. The germline V gene encodes CDR1 MNHNS and CDR2 SASEGT. CDR3 amino acids: CATAVVNIQYF. Here the CDR3 DNA reads TGTGCCACAGCAGTGGTCAACATTCAGTACTTC.

In its sample, this clone was seen a few times. Distinct nucleotide sequences in the sample also encode this CDR3. V is TRBV4-2 and J is TRBJ2-7; tentatively, D is TRBD2 (6 bases). The germline V gene has CDR1 LGHNA and CDR2 YNFKEQ. There are 15 residues in the CDR3. Trimming left V 3 bases short and J 4 bases short, with 16 bases between. CDR3 protein: CASSQEASGPYEQYF. The CDR3 DNA follows: TGTGCCAGCAGCCAGGAGGCGAGCGGGCCTTACGAGCAGTACTTC.

The chain couples TRBV7-2 to TRBJ2-4, with D perhaps being TRBD1 or TRBD2 (6 bases each). Germline V gene lookup returns CDR1 SGHTA and CDR2 FQGNSA. V was shortened by 5 bases and J by 2 bases, with 19 bases between the two germline ends. The CDR3 has 17 residues. CDR3 DNA sequence: TGTGCCAGCAGCGCCCACCTGGCGGGGACAACCAAAAACATTCAGTACTTC. Translated, it gives CASSAHLAGTTKNIQYF.

This clone was observed many times. The V call is TRBV2, the J call TRBJ2-2; D perhaps matches TRBD1 (5 bases). The CDR3 is 15 residues long. Germline V lookup: CDR1 SNHLY, CDR2 FYNNEI. Trimming took 3 bases from V and 4 from J, leaving 12 bases between them. CDR3 DNA sequence: TGTGCCAGCAGTGAGATCGACAGTTCCACCGGGGAGCTGTTTTTT. Protein sequence: CASSEIDSSTGELFF. Complete variable domain (other parts from reference TRBV2 and TRBJ2-2): EPEVTQTPSHQVTQMGQEVILRCVPISNHLYFYWYRQILGQKVEFLVSFYNNEISEKSEIFDDQFSVERPDGSNFTLKIRSTKLEDSAMYFCASSEIDSSTGELFFGEGSRLTVL.

This clone was counted between two and nine times. V gene TRBV9 combines with J gene TRBJ2-7; 7 bases map to TRBD1. Germline V lookup: CDR1 SGDLS, CDR2 YYNGEE. This CDR3 has 15 amino acids. With V trimmed by 2 bases and J by 2 bases, 7 bases remained unmatched. CDR3 DNA: TGTGCCAGCAGCGTGGGACAGTCGTTGACCTACGAGCAGTACTTC. This translates into CASSVGQSLTYEQYF.

This clone has only one observation. The chain couples TRBV19 to TRBJ1-5; perhaps TRBD1 as D (6 bases). Trimming left V 3 bases short and J 3 bases short, with 12 bases between. The CDR3 length is 15 residues. Germline V CDR1 and CDR2: LNHDA, SQIVND (reference sequence). The CDR3 region has the DNA TGTGCCAGTAGTATTTACGGGACACACAATCAGCCCCAGCATTTT. Its protein product is CASSIYGTHNQPQHF.

About this clone itself: Other nucleotide sequences from this sample produce the same CDR3. The gene calls are TRBV29-1 and TRBJ2-5; perhaps TRBD2 as D (6 bases). The V end was cut by 1 base, the J end by 7 bases, with 22 bases between. The CDR3 spans 16 residues. From germline, CDR1 is SQVTM and CDR2 ANQGSEA. CDR3 sequence: CSVEGEVGFSFGTQYF. In DNA form, the CDR3 reads TGCAGCGTTGAAGGGGAGGTGGGGTTCTCGTTTGGGACCCAGTACTTC.

This chain joins TRBV10-3 and TRBJ1-5, with 7 bases fitting TRBD1. CDR1 and CDR2 from the germline V gene are ENHRY and SYGVKD. The CDR3 is made up of 12 amino acids. V was clipped by 10 bases and J by 7 bases; unmatched bases: 7. The CDR3 loop reads CATATGEQPQHF. The CDR3 coding sequence is TGTGCCACCGCTACAGGGGAACAGCCCCAGCATTTT.

J is TRBJ2-5 and V is TRBV7-8, with D uncertain. CDR1 and CDR2 (germline): SGHVS, FQNEAQ. The V gene lost 5 bases and the J gene lost 1 base, with 5 bases spanning the gap. CDR3 length: 12 residues. CDR3 in DNA: TGTGCCAGCAGCCACCCCCAAGAGACCCAGTACTTC. This gives the protein CASSHPQETQYF.

This rearrangement joins TRBV20-1 to TRBJ2-7, with D unclear. The ends were cut back, 2 bases at V and 3 bases at J, with 5 bases in the middle. In germline, CDR1 is DFQATT, CDR2 SNEGSKA (reference sequence). The CDR3 is made up of 11 amino acids. The CDR3 DNA follows: TGCAGTGCTAGAAGAGGCTACGAGCAGTACTTC. Protein: CSARRGYEQYF.

Only a few counts were recorded for this clone. The chain is built from TRBV5-1 and TRBJ1-1, with D possibly matching TRBD1 (6 bases). Deletions cut 5 bases from V and 4 bases from J, with 15 bases between. The CDR3 has 14 residues. The V gene's germline CDR1 is SGHRS and CDR2 YFSETQ. Written as DNA, the CDR3 is TGCGCCAGCAGGTTTTTGGGGGCGCCCACTGAAGCTTTCTTT. Residues: CASRFLGAPTEAFF.